This entry describes one T cell receptor beta chain. This entry is derived from a study of blood T cell repertoires in COVID-19. This CDR3 spans 15 amino acids. V lost 2 bases, J lost 4 bases, and 5 bases stayed unmatched. Germline lookup yields CDR1 SGHTA and CDR2 FQGTGA. Generated by immunoSEQ multiplex PCR, the TCRdb table keeps only in-frame clones and is missing some. The sample yields under 400,000 clones, 85% to 90% seen once. The TCR was taken from a woman in her thirties who had been exposed to COVID-19. The specimen sequenced was PBMCs or T cells enriched from blood (not recorded which). The V call is TRBV7-3, the J call TRBJ2-5; 9 nucleotides align to TRBD2. The CDR3 sequence is CASSLWAGGLETQYF. In DNA form, the CDR3 reads TGTGCCAGCAGCTTATGGGCGGGAGGGCTAGAGACCCAGTACTTC.